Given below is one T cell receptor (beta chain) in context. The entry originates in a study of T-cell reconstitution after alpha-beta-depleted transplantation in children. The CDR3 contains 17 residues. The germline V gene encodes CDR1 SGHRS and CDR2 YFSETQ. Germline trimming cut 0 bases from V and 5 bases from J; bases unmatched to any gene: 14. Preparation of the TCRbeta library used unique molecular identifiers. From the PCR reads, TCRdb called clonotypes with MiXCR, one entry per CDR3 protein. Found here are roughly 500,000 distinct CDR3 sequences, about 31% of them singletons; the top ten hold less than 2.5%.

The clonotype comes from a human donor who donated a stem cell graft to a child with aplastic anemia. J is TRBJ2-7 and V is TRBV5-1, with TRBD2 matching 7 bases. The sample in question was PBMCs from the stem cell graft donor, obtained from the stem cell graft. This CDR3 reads CASSLGHLAAPEDEQYF. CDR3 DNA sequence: TGCGCCAGCAGCTTGGGTCACCTAGCGGCCCCTGAAGACGAGCAGTACTTC.